A selection of T cell receptor beta chains follows, all from one sample in a study of cytomegalovirus exposure and HLA in healthy donors. Sequenced by immunoSEQ multiplex PCR; TCRdb stores in-frame clones only, minus some. The profile shows 150,000 to 200,000 clones, more than 85% of them singletons. Sequencing used PBMCs. The receptors were gathered from a girl less than two years old in good health and CMV-seronegative. Both conserved end residues are part of each CDR3. The D gene is left open where the match is weak. Clone size is shown for a subset of rows, as once, few, many or a class of expanded clone.

V gene	J gene	D gene	clone size	CDR3 protein	CDR3 DNA
TRBV11-2	TRBJ1-2	NA	NA	CASSQYYGYTF	TGTGCCAGCAGCCAGTACTATGGCTACACCTTC
TRBV21-1	TRBJ2-1	NA	NA	CASSWLLGVPRGRRAGAGGHRMFF	TGTGCCAGCAGCTGGTTACTGGGAGTCCCGCGCGGGAGGCGCGCAGGAGCTGGAGGTCACAGGATGTTCTTC
TRBV30	TRBJ1-6	NA	NA	CAWNIQGDNSPLHF	TGTGCCTGGAATATACAGGGAGATAATTCACCCCTCCACTTT
TRBV10-3	TRBJ1-2	NA	NA	CAISPQGGLRVYGYTF	TGTGCCATCAGCCCTCAGGGAGGGCTTAGGGTCTATGGCTACACCTTC
TRBV19	TRBJ2-1	NA	NA	CASRGRGADNEQFF	TGTGCCAGTAGGGGTCGTGGGGCCGACAATGAGCAGTTCTTC
TRBV7-3	TRBJ1-1	NA	NA	CASSRGGNTEAFF	TGTGCCAGCAGCAGAGGGGGGAACACTGAAGCTTTCTTT
TRBV7-2	TRBJ2-7	NA	NA	CASSLGVGGPSEQYF	TGTGCCAGCAGCTTAGGGGTCGGGGGGCCCAGCGAGCAGTACTTC
TRBV6-6	TRBJ1-1	NA	NA	CASSQGYTEAFF	TGTGCCAGCAGCCAGGGCTACACTGAAGCTTTCTTT
TRBV7-6	TRBJ2-7	TRBD1	NA	CASSSTTGVAHEQYF	TGTGCCAGCAGCTCTACGACAGGGGTAGCCCACGAGCAGTACTTC
TRBV30	TRBJ1-4	TRBD1	NA	CAWTKTGGREKLFF	TGTGCCTGGACCAAAACAGGGGGCAGGGAAAAACTGTTTTTT
TRBV7-9	TRBJ2-1	TRBD2	NA	CSSSWTSGGDSYNEQFF	TGTTCCAGTTCCTGGACTAGCGGGGGGGACTCCTACAATGAGCAGTTCTTC
TRBV30	TRBJ2-7	TRBD2	NA	CAWMRGGSYEQYF	TGTGCCTGGATGCGGGGCGGGAGCTACGAGCAGTACTTC
TRBV5-8	TRBJ2-5	NA	once	CASSTGIGSLRFGSETQYF	TGTGCCAGCAGCACAGGGATTGGCAGCCTCCGATTTGGTTCAGAGACCCAGTACTTC
TRBV19	TRBJ1-5	NA	NA	CASSTGLVSNQPQHF	TGTGCCAGTAGTACAGGGTTGGTAAGCAATCAGCCCCAGCATTTT
TRBV6-6	TRBJ2-7	TRBD1	NA	CASSYSGQGGEQYF	TGTGCCAGCAGTTACTCGGGACAGGGCGGCGAGCAGTACTTC
TRBV13	TRBJ2-7	TRBD1	NA	CASSLRTGTVVYEQYF	TGTGCCAGCAGCTTACGAACCGGGACAGTGGTTTACGAGCAGTACTTC
TRBV7-3	TRBJ2-1	NA	NA	CASSSDNEQFF	TGTGCCAGCAGCTCCGACAATGAGCAGTTCTTC
TRBV6-5	TRBJ1-6	NA	NA	CASSYGVVKGNSPLHF	TGTGCCAGCAGTTACGGCGTCGTGAAGGGGAATTCACCCCTCCACTTT
TRBV27	TRBJ1-5	NA	NA	CASSLDRISNQPQHF	TGTGCCAGCAGTCTCGACAGGATAAGCAATCAGCCCCAGCATTTT
TRBV30	TRBJ2-1	TRBD2	NA	CAWSSLAGGLSEQFF	TGTGCCTGGAGTTCACTAGCGGGAGGGCTAAGTGAGCAGTTCTTC
TRBV2	TRBJ2-2	NA	NA	CASRMEGGPGELFF	TGTGCCAGCAGGATGGAGGGGGGGCCCGGGGAGCTGTTTTTT
TRBV6-1	TRBJ2-1	NA	NA	CASSEGGVPGYNEQFF	TGTGCCAGCAGTGAAGGGGGGGTTCCAGGCTACAATGAGCAGTTCTTC
TRBV11-1	TRBJ2-1	NA	NA	CASSSRESGTGFINEQFF	TGTGCCAGCAGCTCACGGGAGTCCGGGACCGGCTTCATCAATGAGCAGTTCTTC
TRBV11-2	TRBJ2-7	TRBD2	NA	CASSVVASAGARNEQYF	TGTGCCAGCAGCGTAGTGGCTTCAGCGGGAGCGAGAAACGAGCAGTACTTC
TRBV18	TRBJ2-7	TRBD2	NA	CASSHSSGRANEQYF	TGTGCCAGCTCACACTCGAGCGGGAGGGCCAACGAGCAGTACTTC
TRBV9	TRBJ1-5	NA	NA	CASSVSGGNQPQHF	TGTGCCAGCAGCGTTTCAGGGGGCAATCAGCCCCAGCATTTT
TRBV11-3	TRBJ2-7	NA	NA	CASSLGKRGSEQYF	TGTGCCAGCAGCTTAGGAAAAAGGGGGAGCGAGCAGTACTTC